Following are 23 T cell receptor beta chains from one sample sequenced in a study of spatial heterogeneity in lung cancer. TCRdb passed the 5' RACE reads through MiXCR, listing each CDR3 protein once. The sample yields about 120,000 distinct CDR3 sequences, more than 10% seen once. Time point of the sample: blood at routine non-recurrence follow-up after resection. Whole RNA came from tumor, nontumor lung or frozen PBMC and was sequenced without being sorted. Sequences were derived from PBMCs, sampled at follow-up. The receptors were gathered from a male donor with early-stage non-small cell lung cancer.

This clonotype appeared many times. V and J are TRBV27 and TRBJ2-2; no clear D gene. The germline V and J ends were trimmed by 4 bases and 8 bases, with 11 bases remaining between them. This CDR3 region has 13 residues. CDR1 is MNHEY, CDR2 SMNVEV, per germline (reference sequence). The CDR3: CASSSTRGGELFF. For the CDR3, the DNA is TGTGCCAGCAGTTCAACTCGTGGAGGGGAGCTGTTTTTT.

This clonotype occurred a few times. The chain links TRBV7-2 to TRBJ2-5; a possible D gene is TRBD1 (6 bases). The germline gives CDR1 SGHTA, CDR2 FQGNSA. Trimming took off 6 bases at V and 2 bases at J, with 16 bases between the two ends. The CDR3 runs to 15 residues. CDR3: CASSGAGVRQETQYF. The CDR3 region has the DNA TGTGCCAGCAGTGGGGCAGGGGTTAGGCAAGAGACCCAGTACTTC.

This chain links TRBV6-5 with TRBJ2-7, with TRBD1 as a possible D gene (6 bases). This CDR3 is built from 15 residues. From germline, CDR1 is MNHEY and CDR2 SVGAGI. Trimming removed 7 bases at V and 2 bases at J, with 18 bases between. DNA of the CDR3: TGTGCCAGCACCAAAGGGGGTAGTCTCACCTACGAGCAGTACTTC. Protein sequence: CASTKGGSLTYEQYF.

There are many counts of this clonotype. This sequence joins TRBV11-1 and TRBJ2-1, with TRBD2 matching over 7 bases. CDR1 SGHAT and CDR2 FQDESV come from the germline V gene (reference sequence). The V segment lost 5 bases and the J segment 13 bases; nucleotides outside the gene matches: 8. The CDR3 is 12 residues long. Here the CDR3 reads CASSPGLPFQFF. Here the CDR3 DNA reads TGTGCCAGCAGCCCGGGACTACCCTTCCAGTTCTTC.

The chain is built from TRBV2 and TRBJ2-7, with D uncertain. The ends were cut back, 8 bases at V and 0 bases at J, with 8 bases in the middle. Germline V gives CDR1 SNHLY, CDR2 FYNNEI. The CDR3 runs to 12 residues. The CDR3 is CASQDGSYEQYF. The CDR3, as DNA: TGTGCCAGCCAGGACGGCTCCTACGAGCAGTACTTC.

This clonotype has a count of ten or more. V usage is TRBV7-3 and J usage is TRBJ2-1; 7 nucleotides match TRBD1. J lost 9 bases, V lost 3 bases, and 2 bases had no gene match. Germline V gene lookup returns CDR1 SGHTA and CDR2 FQGTGA. This CDR3 has 12 amino acids. CDR3: CASSFPGGEQFF. In DNA, the CDR3 is TGTGCCAGCAGCTTCCCAGGGGGTGAGCAGTTCTTC.

The rearrangement uses TRBV6-2 or TRBV6-3 and TRBJ2-7; D gene ambiguous. V lost 7 bases to trimming and J lost 9 bases, with 16 bases between them. This CDR3 is built from 12 residues. The germline CDR1 and CDR2 sequences are MNHEY and SVGEGT. In DNA, the CDR3 is TGTGCCAGCAAGGCCAATATCGGCGGGCAGTACTTC. Its translation is CASKANIGGQYF.

The chain has TRBV6-2 or TRBV6-3 and TRBJ2-1, with D unclear. The length of the CDR3 is 12 residues. Between the trimmed V and J ends, which lost 5 bases and 4 bases, there was a span of 6 bases. CDR1 is MNHEY, CDR2 SVGEGT, per germline. As DNA, the CDR3 is TGTGCCAGCAGTGACACGTACAATGAGCAGTTCTTC. Its translation: CASSDTYNEQFF.

This clonotype was observed a few times. The chain recombines TRBV5-4 with TRBJ1-6; 7 nucleotides match TRBD1. Losses at the gene ends were 5 bases for V and 7 bases for J; bases not matched to a gene: 9. The CDR3 sequence is 15 residues long. Germline V gene lookup returns CDR1 SGHNT and CDR2 YYREEE (reference sequence). The CDR3 is CASSPRTGPNSPLHF. Here the CDR3 DNA reads TGTGCCAGCAGTCCTCGGACAGGCCCCAATTCACCCCTCCACTTT.

This clonotype occurred a few times. The chain uses TRBV5-5 and TRBJ1-2, with 9 bases aligning to TRBD1. Germline values: CDR1 SGHKS, CDR2 YYEKEE (reference sequence). The CDR3 has 15 amino acids. V shed 4 bases, J shed 4 bases, and the junction held 8 bases outside the gene matches. CDR3 protein: CASSPETGGAYGYTF. As DNA, the CDR3 is TGTGCCAGCAGCCCAGAAACAGGGGGCGCCTATGGCTACACCTTC.

The chain combines TRBV5-1 with TRBJ1-4; perhaps TRBD1 as D (5 bases). Deletions cut 5 bases from V and 4 bases from J, with 15 bases between. Germline CDR1 reads SGHRS; CDR2 reads YFSETQ. There are 15 residues in the CDR3. This chain's CDR3 is CASRFGTGSNEKLFF. CDR3 DNA: TGCGCCAGCAGATTTGGGACCGGGAGTAATGAAAAACTGTTTTTT. Looking up the rest from reference TRBV5-1 and TRBJ1-4 gives the full variable domain: KAGVTQTPRYLIKTRGQQVTLSCSPISGHRSVSWYQQTPGQGLQFLFEYFSETQRNKGNFPGRFSGRQFSNSRSEMNVSTLELGDSALYLCASRFGTGSNEKLFFGSGTQLSVL.

This clonotype appeared a few times. The chain couples TRBV28 to TRBJ2-5, with D unclear. The CDR3 has 15 amino acids. Trimming cost V 3 bases and J 5 bases, with 16 bases left between them. Germline V gene lookup returns CDR1 MDHEN and CDR2 SYDVKM. This CDR3 reads CASSFKVGVPETQYF. In nucleotides, the CDR3 is TGTGCCAGCAGTTTTAAGGTCGGAGTTCCGGAGACCCAGTACTTC.

Ten or more counts support this clonotype. The genes are TRBV7-2 and TRBJ2-5; D gene unclear. CDR3 size: 12 residues. With 4 bases removed from V and 6 bases from J, the gap between germline ends came to 9 bases. Germline assignment: CDR1 SGHTA and CDR2 FQGNSA. The CDR3 protein is CASSSLGKTQYF. The CDR3 DNA reads as TGTGCCAGCAGCTCGCTTGGGAAGACCCAGTACTTC. The full variable domain, with the rest looked up from reference TRBV7-2 and TRBJ2-5, is GAGVSQSPSNKVTEKGKDVELRCDPISGHTALYWYRQSLGQGLEFLIYFQGNSAPDKSGLPSDRFSAERTGGSVSTLTIQRTQQEDSAVYLCASSSLGKTQYFGPGTRLLVL.

This clonotype was seen more than once but under ten times. V and J are TRBV10-1 and TRBJ1-1; D unclear. The CDR3 runs 14 residues. Trimming took 0 bases from V and 2 from J, leaving 7 bases between them. Germline V gives CDR1 WNHNN, CDR2 SYGVQD (reference sequence). CDR3 sequence reads: CASSESGPNTEAFF. The CDR3, as DNA: TGCGCCAGCAGTGAGTCTGGTCCAAACACTGAAGCTTTCTTT.

The chain employs TRBV12-3 or TRBV12-4 and TRBJ2-3; D is uncertain. This CDR3 has 13 amino acids. With 6 bases removed from V and 3 bases from J, the gap between germline ends came to 10 bases. In nucleotides, the CDR3 is TGTGCCAGCAGCCCCGTGGGAACAGATACGCAGTATTTT. Translation gives CASSPVGTDTQYF.

The chain carries TRBV28 and TRBJ1-1, with TRBD1 as a possible D gene (6 bases). Deletions cut 6 bases from V and 1 base from J, with 12 bases between. From germline, CDR1 is MDHEN and CDR2 SYDVKM. The CDR3 totals 14 residues. The CDR3 reads CASSTGQPNTEAFF. CDR3 DNA: TGTGCCAGCAGCACGGGACAACCGAACACTGAAGCTTTCTTT.

The chain is built from TRBV15 and TRBJ2-7; TRBD2 matches 12 bases. The germline V gene encodes CDR1 LNHNV and CDR2 YYDKDF (reference sequence). V was pared by 2 bases and J by 1 base, with 3 bases of the junction left unmatched. CDR3 length equals 16 residues. In nucleotides, the CDR3 is TGTGCCACCAGCAGACAGACTAGCGGGGGATCCTACGAGCAGTACTTC. Translated: CATSRQTSGGSYEQYF. The full variable domain, in which reference TRBV15 and TRBJ2-7 provide the parts outside the CDR3, is DAMVIQNPRYQVTQFGKPVTLSCSQTLNHNVMYWYQQKSSQAPKLLFHYYDKDFNNEADTPDNFQSRRPNTSFCFLDIRSPGLGDTAMYLCATSRQTSGGSYEQYFGPGTRLTVT.

The rearrangement uses TRBV25-1 and TRBJ2-7; 7 bases line up with TRBD1. Germline V CDR1 and CDR2: MGHDK, SYGVNS. Trimming cost V 5 bases and J 2 bases; bases outside gene matches: 0. The CDR3 loop spans 12 amino acids. CDR3 nucleotides: TGTGCCAGCAGTACAGGGGCCTACGAGCAGTACTTC. Translating it yields CASSTGAYEQYF.

Only a few counts were recorded for this clonotype. CDR3 sequence: CASSTWGQYTDTQYF. The CDR3, as DNA: TGTGCCAGCAGCACCTGGGGACAGTACACAGATACGCAGTATTTT. This chain joins TRBV7-2 and TRBJ2-3, with 7 nucleotides matching TRBD1. The J segment lost 2 bases and the V segment lost 5 bases, leaving 7 bases of the junction unmatched. The CDR3 extends over 15 amino acids. Per the germline V gene, CDR1 is SGHTA and CDR2 is FQGNSA.

This clonotype was picked up a small number of times. The junction departs from germline at one end; a sequencing error may be responsible. V gene TRBV6-6 combines with J gene TRBJ1-5, with 8 bases matching TRBD1. Germline assignment: CDR1 MNHNY and CDR2 SVGAGI (reference sequence). The CDR3 covers 15 residues. The CDR3 loop is CASSYGGQGHQPRHF. CDR3 nucleotide sequence: TGTGCCAGCAGTTACGGAGGACAGGGACATCAGCCCCGGCATTTT.

This clonotype was observed a few times. The rearrangement joins TRBV28 to TRBJ1-2; the match to TRBD1 covers 10 bases. V dropped 5 bases and J dropped 4; count of bases not matched to a gene: 10. The CDR3 runs 16 residues. Germline V CDR1 and CDR2: MDHEN, SYDVKM. The CDR3 DNA is TGTGCCAGCAGTCTCGGGACAGGGGATGATGGCTATGGCTACACCTTC. It is translated as CASSLGTGDDGYGYTF.

In its sample, this clonotype was seen many times. This chain links TRBV7-2 with TRBJ1-5, with D unclear. The CDR3 length is 12 residues. Germline V gives CDR1 SGHTA, CDR2 FQGNSA. The V end lost 6 bases, the J end lost 6 bases, and 9 bases lay between the germline ends. In DNA form, the CDR3 reads TGTGCCAGCAGTCTTGACTTTCAGCCCCAGCATTTT. Its translation is CASSLDFQPQHF.

This clonotype was detected only a few times. This chain links TRBV3-1 with TRBJ1-1; 7 nucleotides line up with TRBD1. Germline-derived CDR1 and CDR2 are LGHDT and YNNKEL (reference sequence). J gave up 7 bases and V 4 bases, and 6 bases lay outside the gene matches. The CDR3 extends over 13 amino acids. The CDR3 spells CASSPTGTVEAFF. The CDR3 bases are TGTGCCAGCAGCCCGACAGGGACCGTTGAAGCTTTCTTT.